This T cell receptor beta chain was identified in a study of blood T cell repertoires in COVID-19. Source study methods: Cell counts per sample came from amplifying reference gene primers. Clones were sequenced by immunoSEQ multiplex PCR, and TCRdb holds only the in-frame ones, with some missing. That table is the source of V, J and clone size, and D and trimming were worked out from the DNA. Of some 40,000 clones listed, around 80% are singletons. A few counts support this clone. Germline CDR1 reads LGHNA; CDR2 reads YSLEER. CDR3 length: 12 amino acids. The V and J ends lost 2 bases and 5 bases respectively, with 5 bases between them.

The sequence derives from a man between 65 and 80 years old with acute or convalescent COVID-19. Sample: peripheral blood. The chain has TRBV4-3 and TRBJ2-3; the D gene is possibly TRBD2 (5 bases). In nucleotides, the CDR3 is TGCGCCAGCAGCCAACGGGGAGATACGCAGTATTTT. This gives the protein CASSQRGDTQYF.